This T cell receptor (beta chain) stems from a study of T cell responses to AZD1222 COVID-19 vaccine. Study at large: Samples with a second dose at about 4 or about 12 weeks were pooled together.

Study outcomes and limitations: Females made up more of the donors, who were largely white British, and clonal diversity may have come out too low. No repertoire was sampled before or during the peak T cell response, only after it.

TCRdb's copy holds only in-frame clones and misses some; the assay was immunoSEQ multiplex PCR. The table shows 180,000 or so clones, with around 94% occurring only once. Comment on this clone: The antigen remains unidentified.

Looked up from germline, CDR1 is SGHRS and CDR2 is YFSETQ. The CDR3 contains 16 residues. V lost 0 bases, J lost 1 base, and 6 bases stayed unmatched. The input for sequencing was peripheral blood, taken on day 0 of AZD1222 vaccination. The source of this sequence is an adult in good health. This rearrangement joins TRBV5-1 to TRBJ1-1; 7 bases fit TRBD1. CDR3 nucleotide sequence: TGCGCCAGCAGCTTGGAGGTGGGGACAGCGAACACTGAAGCTTTCTTT. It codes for CASSLEVGTANTEAFF.